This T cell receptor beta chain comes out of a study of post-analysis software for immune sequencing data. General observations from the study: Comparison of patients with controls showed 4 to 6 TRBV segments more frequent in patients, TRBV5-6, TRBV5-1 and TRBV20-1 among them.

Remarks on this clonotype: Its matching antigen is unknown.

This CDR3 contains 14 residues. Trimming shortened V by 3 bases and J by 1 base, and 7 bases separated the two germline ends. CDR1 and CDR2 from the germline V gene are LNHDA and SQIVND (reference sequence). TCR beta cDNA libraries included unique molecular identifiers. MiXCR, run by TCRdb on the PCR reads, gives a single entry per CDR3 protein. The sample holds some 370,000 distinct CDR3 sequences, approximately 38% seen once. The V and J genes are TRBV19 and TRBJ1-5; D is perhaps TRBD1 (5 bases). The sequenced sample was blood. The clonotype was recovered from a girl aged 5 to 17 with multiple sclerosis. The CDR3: CASSMWDSNQPQHF. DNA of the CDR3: TGTGCCAGTAGTATGTGGGACAGCAATCAGCCCCAGCATTTT.